Below, 26 T cell receptor beta chains from the same sample are listed, as sequenced in a study of blood T cell repertoires in COVID-19. Here immunoSEQ multiplex PCR was the method, and the copy in TCRdb shows in-frame clones only, minus some. The sample holds about 160,000 clones, about 90% seen once. The sequenced sample was peripheral blood. The receptors stem from a woman between 70 and 85 years old with acute or convalescent COVID-19.

The J gene is TRBJ2-3, the V gene TRBV21-1; TRBD2 was called by the table and not checked on the DNA. TRBV21-1 is flagged as a pseudogene. The CDR3 spans 20 residues. The CDR3 loop is CASSKRTTGGTTPSTDTQYF. CDR3 DNA: TGTGCCAGCAGCAAACGGACCACTGGGGGGACGACGCCTAGCACAGATACGCAGTATTTT.

The CDR3 coding sequence is TGTGCCTGGAGTTCCTCGAGGGGGACAAGAAATGAAAAACTGTTTTTT. Translation: CAWSSSRGTRNEKLFF. The chain has TRBV30 and TRBJ1-4; maybe TRBD1 (6 bases). The V end lost 2 bases, the J end lost 5 bases, and 18 bases lay between the germline ends. Germline values: CDR1 GTSNPN, CDR2 SVGIG (reference sequence). The CDR3 consists of 16 residues.

The chain couples TRBV11-2 to TRBJ1-4; 9 bases map to TRBD1. Germline V CDR1 and CDR2: SGHAT, FQNNGV. J gave up 2 bases and V 4 bases, and 5 bases lay outside the gene matches. The CDR3 has 16 amino acids. The CDR3 nucleotides are TGTGCCAGCAGCTACGGGACAGGGTTGACTAATGAAAAACTGTTTTTT. Amino acid sequence: CASSYGTGLTNEKLFF.

The V gene is TRBV11-2, the J gene TRBJ2-2, with D uncertain. V was cut by 1 base and J by 7 bases, with 7 bases left in between. Germline-derived CDR1 and CDR2 are SGHAT and FQNNGV. The CDR3 length is 13 residues. For the CDR3, the DNA is TGTGCCAGCAGCTTAGTGTCCGGCGGGGAGCTGTTTTTT. This codes for CASSLVSGGELFF.

The chain has TRBV6-2 or TRBV6-3 and TRBJ1-2; tentative D call: TRBD1 (5 bases). With 0 bases removed from V and 5 bases from J, the gap between germline ends came to 10 bases. This CDR3 is built from 14 residues. Germline CDR1 reads MNHEY; CDR2 reads SVGEGT. The CDR3 loop is CASSYSGGGYGYTF. The CDR3, as DNA: TGTGCCAGCAGTTACTCTGGGGGAGGATATGGCTACACCTTC.

The chain uses TRBV7-2 and TRBJ1-6, with D unresolved. Germline CDR1 is SGHTA and CDR2 is FQGNSA. V lost 1 base and J lost 7, with 14 bases in between. This CDR3 has 16 amino acids. CDR3 region: CASSLVPVSLNSPLHF. The CDR3 DNA sequence: TGTGCCAGCAGCTTAGTTCCGGTGAGCCTGAATTCACCCCTCCACTTT.

This clone was seen more than once but under ten times. The chain combines TRBV11-2 with TRBJ2-7, with D tentatively TRBD1 (6 bases). Germline CDR1 is SGHAT and CDR2 is FQNNGV. V dropped 5 bases and J dropped 6 bases, with 11 bases sitting between them. The CDR3 is made up of 12 amino acids. The CDR3 DNA reads as TGTGCCAGCAGCCTACGGACAGCCGAGCAGTACTTC. Translating gives CASSLRTAEQYF.

The rearrangement uses TRBV10-1 and TRBJ1-5, with 10 bases lining up with TRBD1. The CDR3 has 15 amino acids. Unmatched junction bases numbered 9, after V lost 6 bases and J lost 7 bases. Germline V lookup: CDR1 WNHNN, CDR2 SYGVQD (reference sequence). The CDR3: CASRGGQGHLQPQHF. CDR3 sequence (DNA): TGCGCCAGCAGGGGGGGACAGGGGCATCTCCAGCCCCAGCATTTT.

This clone was counted a single time. The V gene is TRBV3-1 (or the pseudogene TRBV3-2), the J gene TRBJ1-1; D not certain. This CDR3 is built from 15 residues. V lost 1 base and J lost 3, with 12 bases in between. Per the germline V gene, CDR1 is LGHDT and CDR2 is YNNKEL (reference sequence). The CDR3 is CASSQAAMRDTEAFF. The CDR3 DNA is TGTGCCAGCAGCCAAGCAGCGATGAGAGACACTGAAGCTTTCTTT.

This chain joins TRBV7-9 and TRBJ2-7, with D perhaps TRBD2 (5 bases). CDR3 length: 11 residues. The germline V and J ends were trimmed by 5 bases and 7 bases, with 9 bases remaining between them. From germline, CDR1 is SEHNR and CDR2 FQNEAQ (reference sequence). The CDR3 sequence is CASSRGSEQYF. The CDR3 DNA reads as TGTGCCAGCAGCCGAGGGTCGGAGCAGTACTTC.

The chain uses TRBV13 and TRBJ1-4, with a possible D match to TRBD1 (6 bases). Between the trimmed V and J ends, which lost 5 bases and 7 bases, there was a span of 14 bases. Germline CDR1 PRHDT, CDR2 FYEKMQ (reference sequence). The CDR3 sequence is 14 residues long. For the CDR3, the DNA is TGTGCCAGCAGCCAGGGGAGGGGAGGTGAAAAACTGTTTTTT. It specifies CASSQGRGGEKLFF.

V is TRBV27 and J is TRBJ1-1, with D hard to call. In germline, CDR1 is MNHEY, CDR2 SMNVEV (reference sequence). There are 15 residues in the CDR3. Trimming removed 6 bases from V and 1 base from J, with 15 bases in between. The CDR3 DNA follows: TGTGCCAGCAGACGCACCGCGATTGGGAACACTGAAGCTTTCTTT. This sequence encodes CASRRTAIGNTEAFF.

The chain is built from TRBV29-1 and TRBJ1-3; D unresolved. The CDR3 is made up of 14 amino acids. Trimming left V 6 bases short and J 0 bases short, with 12 bases between. The germline V gene encodes CDR1 SQVTM and CDR2 ANQGSEA. This CDR3 is CSVQKAGSGNTIYF. For the CDR3, the DNA is TGCAGCGTCCAGAAGGCGGGCTCTGGAAACACCATATATTTT.

The rearrangement uses TRBV28 and TRBJ1-1; D is undetermined. The ends were cut back, 1 base at V and 4 bases at J, with 7 bases in the middle. CDR1 MDHEN and CDR2 SYDVKM come from the germline V gene. CDR3 size: 13 residues. CDR3 sequence reads: CASSLFPSTEAFF. The CDR3 DNA sequence: TGTGCCAGCAGTTTATTTCCGAGCACTGAAGCTTTCTTT.

This clone has more than one count but fewer than ten. The chain joins TRBV4-3 to TRBJ2-1; 9 positions agree with TRBD2. The CDR3 runs to 16 residues. Germline V CDR1 and CDR2: LGHNA, YSLEER. V was clipped by 1 base and J by 9 bases; unmatched bases: 10. CDR3 nucleotide sequence: TGCGCCAGCAGCCAAGTCGGCGGGGGGGCTCAAGTTGAGCAGTTCTTC. It codes for CASSQVGGGAQVEQFF.

This chain connects TRBV4-1 to TRBJ1-6; 8 nucleotides agree with TRBD1. Unmatched junction bases numbered 9, after V lost 4 bases and J lost 7 bases. Germline assignment: CDR1 MGHRA and CDR2 YSYEKL. CDR3 length: 16 amino acids. The CDR3 DNA reads as TGCGCCAGCAGCCTCCTACAGGGGGGCCGCAATTCACCCCTCCACTTT. This translates into CASSLLQGGRNSPLHF.

The chain combines TRBV6-5 with TRBJ1-2; unclear D gene. Germline V gives CDR1 MNHEY, CDR2 SVGAGI. The ends were cut back, 0 bases at V and 4 bases at J, with 15 bases in the middle. The length of the CDR3 is 16 residues. CDR3 region: CASSYSGLGRLYGYTF. CDR3 DNA: TGTGCCAGCAGTTACTCAGGCTTAGGTAGACTCTATGGCTACACCTTC.

The sample holds a few counts of this clone. The rearrangement uses TRBV6-2 or TRBV6-3 and TRBJ2-7; perhaps TRBD1 as D (5 bases). The length of the CDR3 is 18 residues. Trimming pared 6 bases from V and 5 bases from J, leaving 29 bases between. In germline, CDR1 is MNHEY, CDR2 SVGEGT. The CDR3 bases are TGTGCCAGCAGCAAACCCCTAAATAGGGGCAGTATGAATAACGAGCAGTACTTC. Translation: CASSKPLNRGSMNNEQYF.

The chain uses TRBV28 and TRBJ2-7; TRBD2 is a possible D gene (7 bases). There are 15 residues in the CDR3. CDR1 and CDR2 (germline): MDHEN, SYDVKM. V gave up 8 bases and J gave up 1 base, with 18 bases separating them. The chain's CDR3 is CASLGGPPPSYEQYF. For the CDR3, the DNA is TGTGCCAGCCTGGGGGGGCCCCCGCCTTCCTACGAGCAGTACTTC.

This clone has just a few counts. The J gene is TRBJ1-5, the V gene TRBV19, with 10 nucleotides matching TRBD1. J lost 3 bases, V lost 4 bases, and 6 bases had no gene match. The germline V gene encodes CDR1 LNHDA and CDR2 SQIVND (reference sequence). The length of the CDR3 is 16 residues. CDR3 loop: CASSTKTGGYNQPQHF. CDR3 DNA sequence: TGTGCCAGTAGTACCAAGACAGGGGGCTACAATCAGCCCCAGCATTTT.

The chain links TRBV28 to TRBJ2-7; 9 bases map to TRBD1. The CDR3 has 15 amino acids. Trimming cost V 6 bases and J 0 bases; bases outside gene matches: 6. Looked up from germline, CDR1 is MDHEN and CDR2 is SYDVKM. The chain's CDR3 is CASSSGGQGSYEQYF. CDR3 bases: TGTGCCAGCAGCTCTGGGGGACAGGGCTCCTACGAGCAGTACTTC.

This clone has only one observation. V usage is TRBV5-8 and J usage is TRBJ1-5; 7 bases fit TRBD1. CDR1 and CDR2 (germline): SGHTS, YDEGEE. The length of the CDR3 is 16 residues. J gave up 0 bases and V 2 bases, and 5 bases lay outside the gene matches. Here the CDR3 DNA reads TGTGCCAGCAGCTTTAGGGGGCATTATAGCAATCAGCCCCAGCATTTT. The encoded protein is CASSFRGHYSNQPQHF.

V usage is TRBV30 and J usage is TRBJ2-3; 13 positions match TRBD2. Germline CDR1 GTSNPN, CDR2 SVGIG (reference sequence). Trimming removed 2 bases from V and 2 bases from J; junction bases left unmatched: 4. The CDR3 covers 16 residues. The CDR3 sequence: CAWSPGTSGNTDTQYF. The CDR3 DNA is TGTGCCTGGAGTCCCGGGACTAGCGGGAACACAGATACGCAGTATTTT.

This chain joins TRBV28 and TRBJ1-5; tentatively, D is TRBD1 (6 bases). CDR1 and CDR2 from the germline V gene are MDHEN and SYDVKM. The CDR3 has 15 amino acids. V lost 8 bases and J 3 bases, leaving 17 bases between the germline ends. The CDR3 coding sequence is TGTGCCAGCGATGAACAGGGTCGCGCCAATCAGCCCCAGCATTTT. Protein: CASDEQGRANQPQHF.

The V and J genes are TRBV6-1 and TRBJ1-5; 9 bases line up with TRBD1. The junction had 9 bases not matched to a gene; V was cut back by 2 bases and J by 1 base. This CDR3 spans 18 amino acids. Per the germline V gene, CDR1 is MNHNS and CDR2 is SASEGT. The DNA for the CDR3 is TGTGCCAGCAGTGAAAGGACAGGGGATTATATGAGCAATCAGCCCCAGCATTTT. It yields the protein CASSERTGDYMSNQPQHF.

The V gene is TRBV4-3, the J gene TRBJ2-3; no firm D call. This CDR3 is 14 amino acids long. V shed 1 base and J shed 2 bases, with 7 bases lying between them. Germline V gene lookup returns CDR1 LGHNA and CDR2 YSLEER. As DNA, the CDR3 is TGCGCCAGCAGCCAAGCCGGGTACACAGATACGCAGTATTTT. Protein sequence: CASSQAGYTDTQYF.